The present T cell receptor beta chain was sequenced within a study of T cells after yellow fever vaccination. Study details: For low cell numbers, libraries were made with SMART-Seq v4 Ultra Low Input.

Study-wide results and limits: Few clonotypes appeared in both CD4 and CD8 compartments. One caveat is that FACS-sorted repertoires could contain abundant clonotypes contaminating from the bulk population.

The CDR3 runs 17 residues. V lost 4 bases and J lost 0, with 18 bases in between. Per the germline V gene, CDR1 is SGHTA and CDR2 is FQGTGA. Regarding this clonotype: The antigen remains unidentified.

Generation of TCR cDNA used 5'RACE template switching (which added a universal primer site and UMIs). TCRdb recomputed calls from the 5' RACE reads with MiXCR, one row per CDR3 protein. The sample lists a few hundred thousand distinct CDR3 sequences, approximately 16% occurring once. Sequenced here: PBMCs, sampled less than 6 days after the first yellow fever vaccination. This receptor was taken from a man aged 18 to 29 who received the YFV17D yellow fever vaccine. The genes are TRBV7-3 and TRBJ1-2; D may be TRBD1 (6 bases). The CDR3 nucleotides are TGTGCCAGCAGCTCAACAAGTGAACAGGGTGCTAACTATGGCTACACCTTC. Translating it yields CASSSTSEQGANYGYTF.